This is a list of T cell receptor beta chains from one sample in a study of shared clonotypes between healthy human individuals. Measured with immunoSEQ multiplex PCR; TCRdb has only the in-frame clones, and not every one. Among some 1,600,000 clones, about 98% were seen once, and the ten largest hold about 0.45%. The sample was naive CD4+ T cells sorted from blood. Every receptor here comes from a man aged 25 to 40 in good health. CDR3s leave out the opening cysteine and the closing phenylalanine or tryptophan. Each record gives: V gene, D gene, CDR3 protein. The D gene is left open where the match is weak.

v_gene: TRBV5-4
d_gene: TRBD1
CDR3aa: ASSVGQGAFGEQF

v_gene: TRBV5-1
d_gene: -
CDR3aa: ASSSSTSSYNEQF

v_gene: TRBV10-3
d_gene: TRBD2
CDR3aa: AISAGRDEQF

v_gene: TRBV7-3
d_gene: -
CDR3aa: ASSFAREDEQF

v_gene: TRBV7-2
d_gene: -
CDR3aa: ASSLLRRNTEAF

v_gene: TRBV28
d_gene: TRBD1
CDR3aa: ASNDRGEQY

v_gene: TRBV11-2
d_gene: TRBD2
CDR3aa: ASSSELAGNTQY

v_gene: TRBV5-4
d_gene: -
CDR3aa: ASSLDSKYEQY

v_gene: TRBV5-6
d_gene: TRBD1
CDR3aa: ASSSWTGGYGYT

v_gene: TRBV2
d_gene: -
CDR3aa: ASQGPDTQY

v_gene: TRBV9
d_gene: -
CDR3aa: ASSVVQGSLDTQY

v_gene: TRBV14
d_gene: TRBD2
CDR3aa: ASSHPGTSVYEQY

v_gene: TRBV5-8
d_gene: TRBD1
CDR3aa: ASSSDRVFNYGYT

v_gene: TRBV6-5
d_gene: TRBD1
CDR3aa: ASSYSRQGKTEAF

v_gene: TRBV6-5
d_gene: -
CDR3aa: ASSYPPVYEQY

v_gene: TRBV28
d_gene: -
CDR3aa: AITDRRETNEKLF

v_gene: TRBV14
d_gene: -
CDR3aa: ASSHPGVDNYGYT

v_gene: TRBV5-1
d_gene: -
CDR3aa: ASSASTGTGELF

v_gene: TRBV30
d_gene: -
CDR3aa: AWSESRAYEQY

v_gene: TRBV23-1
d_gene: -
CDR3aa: ASSQSEIQETQY

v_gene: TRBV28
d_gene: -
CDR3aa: ASSPGDQETQY

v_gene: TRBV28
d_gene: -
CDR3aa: ASRSPGLNEKLF

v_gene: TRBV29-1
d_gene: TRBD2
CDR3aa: SVTGTSGRSYNEQF

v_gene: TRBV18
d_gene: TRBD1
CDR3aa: ASSRDRSYEQY

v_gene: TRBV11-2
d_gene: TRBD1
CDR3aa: ASSLAVRTGSSYEQY

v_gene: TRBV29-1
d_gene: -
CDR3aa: SAGASGGYT

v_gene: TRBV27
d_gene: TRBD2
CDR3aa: ASSLRLAGGVDEQY

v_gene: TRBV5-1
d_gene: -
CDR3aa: ASSLAIGAQPQH

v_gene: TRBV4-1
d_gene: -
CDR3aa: ASSQAGVDEQY

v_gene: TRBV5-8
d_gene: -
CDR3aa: ASSPGSTEAF

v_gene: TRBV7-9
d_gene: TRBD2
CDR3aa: ASSLTSGRAGGYNEQF

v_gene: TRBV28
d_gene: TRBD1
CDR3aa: ASSLFPAGTGFVTEAF

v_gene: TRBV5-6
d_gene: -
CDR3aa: ASSFGLGSSYNEQF

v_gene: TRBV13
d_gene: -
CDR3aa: ASSLSGEETQY

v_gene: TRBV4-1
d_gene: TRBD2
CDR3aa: ASSQEGTSGRRYEQF

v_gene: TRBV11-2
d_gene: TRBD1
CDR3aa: ASAMPGDRTGKQY

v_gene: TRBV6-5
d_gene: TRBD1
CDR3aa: ASSYDRVRNEQF

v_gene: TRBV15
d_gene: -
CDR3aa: ATSRDYGESSTDTQY

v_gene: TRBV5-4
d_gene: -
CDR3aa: ASSLDPLSFGEQF

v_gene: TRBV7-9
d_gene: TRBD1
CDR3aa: ASSLSFGTGGTEAF

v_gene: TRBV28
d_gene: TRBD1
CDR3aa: ASSPGDSYEQY

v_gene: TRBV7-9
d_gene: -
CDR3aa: ASSVGFSSYEQY

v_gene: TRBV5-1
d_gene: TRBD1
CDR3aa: ASSLHVGDRSFYGYT

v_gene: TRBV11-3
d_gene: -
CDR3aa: ASSLGSGSGYNEQF

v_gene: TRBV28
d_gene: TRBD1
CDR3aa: ASRLTGTGHGYT

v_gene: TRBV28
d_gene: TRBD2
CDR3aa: ASSKTSGRAGGTGELF

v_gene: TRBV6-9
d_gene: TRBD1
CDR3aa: ASSIHGTGINEQF

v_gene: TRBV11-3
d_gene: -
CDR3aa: ASSLQEYNEQF

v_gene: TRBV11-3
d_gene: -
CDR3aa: ASSSGPGVNTEAF

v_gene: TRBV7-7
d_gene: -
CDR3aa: ASSQVSLLDTQY

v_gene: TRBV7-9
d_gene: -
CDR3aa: ATAGTYEQY

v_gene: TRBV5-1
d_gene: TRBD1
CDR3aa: ASSRTGADTQY

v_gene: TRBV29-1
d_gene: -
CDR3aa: SVHSHLPNTEAF

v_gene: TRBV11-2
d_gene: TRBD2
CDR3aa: ASRALAGGPGEQY

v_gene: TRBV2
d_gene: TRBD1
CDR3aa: ASGSRTGHSEQY

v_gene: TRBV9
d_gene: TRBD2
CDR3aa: ASSVLAGWGETQY

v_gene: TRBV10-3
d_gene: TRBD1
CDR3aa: AISESRTGAQETQY